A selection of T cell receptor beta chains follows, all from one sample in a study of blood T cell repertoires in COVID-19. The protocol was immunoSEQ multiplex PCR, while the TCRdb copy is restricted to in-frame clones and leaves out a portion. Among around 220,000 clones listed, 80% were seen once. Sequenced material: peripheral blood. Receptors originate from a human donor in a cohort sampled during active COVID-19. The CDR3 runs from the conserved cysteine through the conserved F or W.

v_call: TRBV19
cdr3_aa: CASSEGQLEAFF

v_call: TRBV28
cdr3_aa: CASSLLDNSYEQYF

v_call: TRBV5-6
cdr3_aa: CASSLVDRNTGELFF

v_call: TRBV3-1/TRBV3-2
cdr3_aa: CASSQDAGLREKLFF

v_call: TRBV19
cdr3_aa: CASSIGAWGPDNTEAFF

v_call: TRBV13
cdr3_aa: CASSFSGLAGTYNEQFF

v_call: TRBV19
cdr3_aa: CASSMGLAGQETQYF

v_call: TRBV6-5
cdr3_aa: CASSPRGVRAQPQHF

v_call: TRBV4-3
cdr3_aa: CASSRWGEGGFGNTIYF

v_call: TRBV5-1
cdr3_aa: CASSLDRDTEAFF

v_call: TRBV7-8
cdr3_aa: CASSLQGAFVSNQPQHF

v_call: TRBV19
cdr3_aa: CASSISPSGMIGDTQYF

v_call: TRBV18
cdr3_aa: CASSPRGKLSGNTIYF

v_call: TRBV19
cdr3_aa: CASSTGQATNEKLFF

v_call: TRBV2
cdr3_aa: CASSGGRGPSYYGYTF

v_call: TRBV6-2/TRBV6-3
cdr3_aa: CASSYDPLRGRGYTF

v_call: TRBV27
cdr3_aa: CASSDRSGTDEQYF

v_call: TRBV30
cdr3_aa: CAWTIGAGENEQFF

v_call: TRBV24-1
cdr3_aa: CATHGRGRKREVGYEQYF

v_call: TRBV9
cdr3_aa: CASSSRTGRYNEQFF

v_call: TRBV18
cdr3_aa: CASSPTGTEAFF

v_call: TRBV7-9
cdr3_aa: CASSLAGANEKLFF

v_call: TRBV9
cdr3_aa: CASSVEGSGGARQETQYF

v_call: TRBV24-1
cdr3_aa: CATSAAVGNQPQHF

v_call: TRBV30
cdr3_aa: CAWSWGHTAGANVLTF

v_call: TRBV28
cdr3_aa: CASSTGGSRNEQYF

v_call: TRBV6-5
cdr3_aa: CASRSGLGAYEQYF

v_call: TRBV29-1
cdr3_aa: CSAGVGGGIGEQYF

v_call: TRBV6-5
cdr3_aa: CASSPAGITYNEQFF

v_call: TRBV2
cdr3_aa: CASRQGSNQPQHF

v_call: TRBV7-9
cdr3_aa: CASSSSSSYEQYF

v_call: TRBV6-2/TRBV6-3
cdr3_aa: CASSRAGGIADTQYF

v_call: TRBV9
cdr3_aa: CASEGGYGYTF

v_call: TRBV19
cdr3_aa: CASSISRNTEAFF

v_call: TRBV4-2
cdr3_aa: CASSPPSEEQYF

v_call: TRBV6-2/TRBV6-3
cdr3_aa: CASSSGAEAFF

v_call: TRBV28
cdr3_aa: CASSLPQAGGQPQHF